This T cell receptor beta chain derives from a study of CD8 T cells in Susac syndrome. Reverse transcription of roughly 0.45 to 1 ug RNA was performed with random hexamers. TCR beta CDR3 was amplified by immunoSEQ multiplex PCR. This amplification extended across 54 Vbeta and 13 Jbeta segments. Each CDR3 protein gets one entry after TCRdb re-called the immunoSEQ multiplex PCR reads with MiXCR. The repertoire holds under 250,000 distinct CDR3 sequences, with around 93% as singletons. The multiple sclerosis controls comprised treatment-naive patients whose relapsing-remitting disease was stable or active. Germline lookup yields CDR1 SGHRS and CDR2 YFSETQ. Trimming took 3 bases from V and 6 from J; bases not matched to a gene: 9. This CDR3 spans 14 amino acids.

The chain has TRBV5-1 and TRBJ2-7, with 7 bases aligning to TRBD1. The sequencing sample was made of CD4+ T cells from PBMCs. The TCR originated in a human donor with multiple sclerosis. The CDR3 sequence: CASSSTQQGLEQYF. The CDR3 DNA is TGCGCCAGCAGCTCCACTCAACAGGGGCTCGAGCAGTACTTC.